This T cell receptor (beta chain) was sequenced in a study of blood T cells in healthy people across ages. The CDR3 covers 16 residues. Trimming took 6 bases from V and 0 from J, leaving 14 bases between them. Germline CDR1 is MNHNS and CDR2 is SASEGT. A second roughly 7 to 11 cycle PCR used barcoded and J-beta primers. TCRdb itself ran the 5' RACE reads through MiXCR, one entry per CDR3 protein. The sample records roughly 800,000 distinct CDR3 sequences, around 25% being singletons. The same sample was also used in a study of T cells of mothers and their children.

This clonotype was obtained from a boy aged 5-17 years in good health. V usage is TRBV6-1 and J usage is TRBJ1-4; D might be TRBD1 (6 bases). The sequenced material came from blood. DNA of the CDR3: TGTGCCAGCAGGGCACAACAGGGCGCAACTAATGAAAAACTGTTTTTT. Translating it yields CASRAQQGATNEKLFF.